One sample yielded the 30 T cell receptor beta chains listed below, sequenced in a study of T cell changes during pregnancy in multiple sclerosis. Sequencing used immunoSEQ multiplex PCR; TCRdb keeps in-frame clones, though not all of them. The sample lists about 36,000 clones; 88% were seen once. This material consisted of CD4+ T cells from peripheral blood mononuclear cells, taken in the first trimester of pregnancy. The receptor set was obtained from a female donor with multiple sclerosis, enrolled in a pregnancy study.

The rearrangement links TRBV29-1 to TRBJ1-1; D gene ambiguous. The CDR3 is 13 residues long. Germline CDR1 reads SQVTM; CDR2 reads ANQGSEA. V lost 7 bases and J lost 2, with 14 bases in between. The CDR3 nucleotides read TGCAGCGCTACTAGGGCTACTAACACTGAAGCTTTCTTT. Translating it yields CSATRATNTEAFF.

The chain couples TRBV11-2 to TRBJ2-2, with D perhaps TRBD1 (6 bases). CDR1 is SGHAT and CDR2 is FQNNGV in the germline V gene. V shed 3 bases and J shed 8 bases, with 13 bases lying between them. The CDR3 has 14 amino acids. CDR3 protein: CASSFSSGTGELFF. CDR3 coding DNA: TGTGCCAGCAGCTTTTCCTCCGGGACAGGGGAGCTGTTTTTT.

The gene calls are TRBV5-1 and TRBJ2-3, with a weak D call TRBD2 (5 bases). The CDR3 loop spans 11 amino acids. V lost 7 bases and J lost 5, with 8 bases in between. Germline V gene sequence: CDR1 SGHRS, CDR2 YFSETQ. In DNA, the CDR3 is TGCGCCAGCGGTGAGGGAGATACGCAGTATTTT. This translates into CASGEGDTQYF.

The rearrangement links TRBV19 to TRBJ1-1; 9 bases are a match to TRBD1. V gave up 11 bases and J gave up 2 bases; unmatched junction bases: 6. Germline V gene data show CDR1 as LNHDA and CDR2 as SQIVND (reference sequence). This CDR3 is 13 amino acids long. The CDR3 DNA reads TGTGCCGTGGAGGGACAGGGCAACACTGAAGCTTTCTTT. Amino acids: CAVEGQGNTEAFF.

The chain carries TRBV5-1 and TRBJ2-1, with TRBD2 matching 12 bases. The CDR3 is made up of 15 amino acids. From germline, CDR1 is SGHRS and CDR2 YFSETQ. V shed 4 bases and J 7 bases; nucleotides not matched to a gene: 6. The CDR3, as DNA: TGCGCCAGCAGCCCTAGCGGGAGGGATTATAATGAGCAGTTCTTC. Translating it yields CASSPSGRDYNEQFF.

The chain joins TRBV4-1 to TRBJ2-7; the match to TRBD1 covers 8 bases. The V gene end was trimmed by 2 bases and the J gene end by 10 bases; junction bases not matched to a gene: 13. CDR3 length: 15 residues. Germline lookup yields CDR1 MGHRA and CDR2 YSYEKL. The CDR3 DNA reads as TGCGCCAGCAGCCAACCCTGGCAGGGGGCCCACTACCAGTACTTC. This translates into CASSQPWQGAHYQYF.

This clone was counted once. Written as DNA, the CDR3 is TGTGCCAGCAGCTTAAGGACAGGGTCTTATCGAGAGACCCAGTACTTC. Translating it yields CASSLRTGSYRETQYF. The chain joins TRBV9 to TRBJ2-5; TRBD1 matches at 8 bases. This CDR3 is built from 16 residues. The V gene end was trimmed by 4 bases and the J gene end by 4 bases; junction bases not matched to a gene: 12. CDR1 and CDR2 from the germline V gene are SGDLS and YYNGEE.

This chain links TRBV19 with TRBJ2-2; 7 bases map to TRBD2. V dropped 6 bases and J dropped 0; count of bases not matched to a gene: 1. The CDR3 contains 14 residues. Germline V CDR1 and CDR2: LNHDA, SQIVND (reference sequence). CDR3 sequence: CASRGLANTGELFF. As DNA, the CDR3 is TGTGCCAGTAGAGGACTAGCGAACACCGGGGAGCTGTTTTTT.

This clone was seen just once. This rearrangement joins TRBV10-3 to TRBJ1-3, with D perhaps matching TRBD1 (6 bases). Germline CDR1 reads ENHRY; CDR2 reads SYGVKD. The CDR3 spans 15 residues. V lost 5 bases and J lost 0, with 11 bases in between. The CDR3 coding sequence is TGTGCCATCAGTCCTAGGGACATCTCTGGAAACACCATATATTTT. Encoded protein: CAISPRDISGNTIYF.

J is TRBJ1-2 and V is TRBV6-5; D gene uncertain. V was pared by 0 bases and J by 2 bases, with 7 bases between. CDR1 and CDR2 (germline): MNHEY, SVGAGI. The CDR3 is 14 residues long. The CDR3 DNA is TGTGCCAGCAGTTACTCGGGAGGCAACTATGGCTACACCTTC. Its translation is CASSYSGGNYGYTF.

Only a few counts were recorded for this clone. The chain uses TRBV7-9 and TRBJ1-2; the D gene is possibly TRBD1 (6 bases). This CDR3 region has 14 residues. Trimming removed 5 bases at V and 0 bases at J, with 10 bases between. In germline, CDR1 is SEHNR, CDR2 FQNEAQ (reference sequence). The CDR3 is CASSVTGTNYGYTF. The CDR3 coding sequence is TGTGCCAGCAGCGTAACAGGGACTAACTATGGCTACACCTTC.

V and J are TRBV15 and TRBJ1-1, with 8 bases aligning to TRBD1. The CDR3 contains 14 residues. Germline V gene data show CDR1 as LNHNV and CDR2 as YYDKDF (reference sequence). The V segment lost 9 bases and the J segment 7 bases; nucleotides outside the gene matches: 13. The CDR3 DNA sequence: TGTGCCACAAAGGACAGGGTTAGTACGGGTGAAGCTTTCTTT. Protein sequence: CATKDRVSTGEAFF.

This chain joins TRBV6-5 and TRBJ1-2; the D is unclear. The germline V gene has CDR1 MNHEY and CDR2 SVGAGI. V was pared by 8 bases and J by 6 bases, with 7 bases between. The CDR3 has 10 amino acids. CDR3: CASFADGYTF. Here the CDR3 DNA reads TGTGCCAGCTTCGCGGATGGCTACACCTTC.

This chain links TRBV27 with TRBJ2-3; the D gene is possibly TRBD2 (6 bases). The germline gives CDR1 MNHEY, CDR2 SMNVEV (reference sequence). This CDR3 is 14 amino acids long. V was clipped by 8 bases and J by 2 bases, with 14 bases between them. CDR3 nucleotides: TGTGCCAGCGGTGTCGCGGGGCCCACAGATACGCAGTATTTT. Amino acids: CASGVAGPTDTQYF.

The CDR3 here is CASSVSGQSSYGYTF. In DNA form, the CDR3 reads TGCGCCAGCAGTGTGTCGGGGCAATCTTCATATGGCTACACCTTC. The rearrangement uses TRBV10-2 and TRBJ1-2; D is possibly TRBD1 (5 bases). CDR1 WSHSY and CDR2 SAAADI come from the germline V gene. The CDR3 runs to 15 residues. Trimming pared 4 bases from V and 5 bases from J, leaving 17 bases between.

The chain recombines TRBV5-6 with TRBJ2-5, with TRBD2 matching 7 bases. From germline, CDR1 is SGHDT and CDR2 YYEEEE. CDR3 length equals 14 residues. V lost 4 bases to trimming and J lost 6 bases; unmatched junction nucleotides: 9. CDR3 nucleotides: TGTGCCAGCAGCCCTCCTTCCAGCGGGAAGACCCAGTACTTC. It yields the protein CASSPPSSGKTQYF.

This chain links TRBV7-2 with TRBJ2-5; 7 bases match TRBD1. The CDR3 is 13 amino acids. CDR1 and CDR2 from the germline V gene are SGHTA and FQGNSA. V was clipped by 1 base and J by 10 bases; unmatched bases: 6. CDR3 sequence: CASSLEGQSRQYF. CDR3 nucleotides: TGTGCCAGCAGCTTAGAGGGACAGTCGCGCCAGTACTTC.

The CDR3 reads CARSCPRATDTQYF. The CDR3 coding sequence is TGTGCCAGAAGTTGCCCGAGGGCCACAGATACGCAGTATTTT. The V gene is TRBV5-3, the J gene TRBJ2-3; tentatively, D is TRBD2 (5 bases). TRBV5-3 is annotated as an ORF whose role is uncertain. V was pared by 5 bases and J by 2 bases, with 12 bases between. The CDR3 has 14 residues.

The CDR3 DNA reads as TGTGCCAGCAGCGGAGACAGGGATTCCTATGGCTACACCTTC. This encodes CASSGDRDSYGYTF. V and J are TRBV5-4 and TRBJ1-2; 7 positions agree with TRBD1. The CDR3 is 14 amino acids. CDR1 and CDR2 from the germline V gene are SGHNT and YYREEE (reference sequence). V lost 4 bases to trimming and J lost 4 bases; unmatched junction nucleotides: 7. Based on the CDR3 plus reference TRBV5-4 and TRBJ1-2, the full variable domain is ETGVTQSPTHLIKTRGQQVTLRCSSQSGHNTVSWYQQALGQGPQFIFQYYREEENGRGNFPPRFSGLQFPNYSSELNVNALELDDSALYLCASSGDRDSYGYTFGSGTRLTVV.

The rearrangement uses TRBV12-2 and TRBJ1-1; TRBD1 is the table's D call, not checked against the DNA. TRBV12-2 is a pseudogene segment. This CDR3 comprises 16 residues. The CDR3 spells CASRSRDRGRWTEAFF. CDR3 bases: TGTGCAAGTCGCTCGAGGGACAGGGGGCGGTGGACTGAAGCTTTCTTT.

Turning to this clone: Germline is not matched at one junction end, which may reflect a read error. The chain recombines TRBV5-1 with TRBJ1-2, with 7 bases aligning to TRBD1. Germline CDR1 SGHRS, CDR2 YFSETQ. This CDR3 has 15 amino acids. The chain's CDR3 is CAGSIAGQYRYGYTF. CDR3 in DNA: TGCGCCGGCAGCATTGCGGGACAGTATAGGTATGGCTACACCTTC.

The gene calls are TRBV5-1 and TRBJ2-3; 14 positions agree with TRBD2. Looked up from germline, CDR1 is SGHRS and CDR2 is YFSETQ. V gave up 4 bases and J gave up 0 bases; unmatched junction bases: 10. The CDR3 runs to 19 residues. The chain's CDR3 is CASSPGTSGSWGSTDTQYF. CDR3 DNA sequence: TGCGCCAGCAGCCCCGGGACTAGCGGGAGCTGGGGTAGCACAGATACGCAGTATTTT.

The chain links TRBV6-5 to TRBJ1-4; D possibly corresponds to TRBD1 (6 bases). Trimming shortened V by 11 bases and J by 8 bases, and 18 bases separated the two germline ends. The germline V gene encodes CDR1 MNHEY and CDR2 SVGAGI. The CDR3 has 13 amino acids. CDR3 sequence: CASGGGLHEKLFF. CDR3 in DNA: TGTGCCTCAGGCGGGGGGCTTCACGAAAAACTGTTTTTT.

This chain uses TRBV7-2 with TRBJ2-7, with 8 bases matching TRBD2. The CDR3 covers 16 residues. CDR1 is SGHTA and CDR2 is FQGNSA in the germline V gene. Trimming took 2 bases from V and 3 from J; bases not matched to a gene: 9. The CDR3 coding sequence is TGTGCCAGCAGCTTATTGGAACGGGGGGGCCGCTACGAGCAGTACTTC. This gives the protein CASSLLERGGRYEQYF.

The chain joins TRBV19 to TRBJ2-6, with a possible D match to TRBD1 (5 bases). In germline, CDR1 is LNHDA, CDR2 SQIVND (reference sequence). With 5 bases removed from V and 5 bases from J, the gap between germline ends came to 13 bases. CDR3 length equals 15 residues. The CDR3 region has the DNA TGTGCCAGTAGTCCGTCGACAGTTTGGGCCAACGTCCTGACTTTC. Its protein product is CASSPSTVWANVLTF. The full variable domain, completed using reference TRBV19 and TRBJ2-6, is DGGITQSPKYLFRKEGQNVTLSCEQNLNHDAMYWYRQDPGQGLRLIYYSQIVNDFQKGDIAEGYSVSREKKESFPLTVTSAQKNPTAFYLCASSPSTVWANVLTFGAGSRLTVL.

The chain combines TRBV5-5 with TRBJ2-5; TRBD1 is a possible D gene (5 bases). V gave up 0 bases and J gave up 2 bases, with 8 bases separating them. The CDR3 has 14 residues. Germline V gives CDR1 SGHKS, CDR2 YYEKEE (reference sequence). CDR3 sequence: CASSLGTPQETQYF. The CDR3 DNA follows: TGTGCCAGCAGCTTGGGGACACCTCAAGAGACCCAGTACTTC.

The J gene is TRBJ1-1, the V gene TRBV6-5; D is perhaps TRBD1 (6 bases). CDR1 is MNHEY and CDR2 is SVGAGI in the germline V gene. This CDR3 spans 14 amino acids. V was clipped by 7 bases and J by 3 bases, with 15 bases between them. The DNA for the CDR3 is TGTGCCAGCACTGGGGGCAGGGGCTACACTGAAGCTTTCTTT. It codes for CASTGGRGYTEAFF.

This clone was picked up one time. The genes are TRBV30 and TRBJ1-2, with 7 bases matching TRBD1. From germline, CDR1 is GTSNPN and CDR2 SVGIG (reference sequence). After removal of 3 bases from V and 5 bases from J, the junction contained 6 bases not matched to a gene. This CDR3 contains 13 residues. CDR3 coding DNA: TGTGCCTGGAGAAGAGACAGGGCTTATGGCTACACCTTC. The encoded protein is CAWRRDRAYGYTF. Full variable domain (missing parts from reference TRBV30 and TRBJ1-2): SQTIHQWPATLVQPVGSPLSLECTVEGTSNPNLYWYRQAAGRGLQLLFYSVGIGQISSEVPQNLSASRPQDRQFILSSKKLLLSDSGFYLCAWRRDRAYGYTFGSGTRLTVV.

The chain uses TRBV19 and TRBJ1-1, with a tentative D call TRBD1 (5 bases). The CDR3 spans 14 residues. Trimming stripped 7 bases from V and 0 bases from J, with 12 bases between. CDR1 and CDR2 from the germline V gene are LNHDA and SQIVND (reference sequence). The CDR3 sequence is CASTTLTVNTEAFF. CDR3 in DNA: TGTGCCAGTACGACGTTGACAGTGAACACTGAAGCTTTCTTT. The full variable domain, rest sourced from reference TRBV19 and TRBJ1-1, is DGGITQSPKYLFRKEGQNVTLSCEQNLNHDAMYWYRQDPGQGLRLIYYSQIVNDFQKGDIAEGYSVSREKKESFPLTVTSAQKNPTAFYLCASTTLTVNTEAFFGQGTRLTVV.

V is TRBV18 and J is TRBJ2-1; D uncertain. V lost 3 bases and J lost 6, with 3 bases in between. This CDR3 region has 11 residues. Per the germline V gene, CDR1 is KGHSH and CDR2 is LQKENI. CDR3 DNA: TGTGCCAGCTCACCCGGCAATGAGCAGTTCTTC. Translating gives CASSPGNEQFF.